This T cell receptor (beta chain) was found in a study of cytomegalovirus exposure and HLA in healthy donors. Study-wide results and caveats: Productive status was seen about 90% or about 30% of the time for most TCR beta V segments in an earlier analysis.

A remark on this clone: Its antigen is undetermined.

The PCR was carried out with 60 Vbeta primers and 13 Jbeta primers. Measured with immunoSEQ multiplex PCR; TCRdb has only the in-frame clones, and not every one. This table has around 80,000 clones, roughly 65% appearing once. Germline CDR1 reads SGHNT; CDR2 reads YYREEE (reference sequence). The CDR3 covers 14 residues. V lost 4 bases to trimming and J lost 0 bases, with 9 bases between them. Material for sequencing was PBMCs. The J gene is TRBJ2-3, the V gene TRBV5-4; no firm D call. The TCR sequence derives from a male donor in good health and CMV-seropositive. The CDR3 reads CASSLVTSTDTQYF. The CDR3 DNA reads TGTGCCAGCAGCCTTGTGACTAGCACAGATACGCAGTATTTT.